This entry lists 10 T cell receptor beta chains sequenced from one sample in a study of shared clonotypes between healthy human individuals. This table comes from immunoSEQ multiplex PCR, and its TCRdb copy is limited to in-frame clones, with some not included. Seen here are 450,000 to 650,000 clones, around 76% observed once, and the top ten hold about 12%. Sequenced material: PBMCs. These receptors all stem from a woman aged 40 to 49 in good health. Some clones in this sample may be carry-over from other donors' samples.

The genes are TRBV7-9 and TRBJ1-2; a possible D gene is TRBD1 (5 bases). This CDR3 spans 15 amino acids. The germline CDR1 and CDR2 sequences are SEHNR and FQNEAQ (reference sequence). Trimming took 1 base from V and 6 from J, leaving 15 bases between them. The CDR3 here is CASSLDTTGPDGYTF. DNA of the CDR3: TGTGCCAGCAGCTTAGACACTACGGGGCCCGATGGCTACACCTTC.

The rearrangement joins TRBV5-1 to TRBJ2-3; D is perhaps TRBD2 (6 bases). In germline, CDR1 is SGHRS, CDR2 YFSETQ. The CDR3 loop spans 14 amino acids. V was shortened by 2 bases and J by 5 bases, with 12 bases between the two germline ends. The CDR3 here is CASSLTGDRDTQYF. The CDR3 nucleotides are TGCGCCAGCAGCTTAACGGGAGATCGAGATACGCAGTATTTT.

The chain is built from TRBV7-6 and TRBJ2-7; 11 bases match TRBD2. The CDR3 sequence is 15 residues long. Germline lookup yields CDR1 SGHVS and CDR2 FNYEAQ. Losses at the gene ends were 5 bases for V and 8 bases for J; bases not matched to a gene: 11. The CDR3 loop reads CASSPLAGGPGKQYF. The CDR3 nucleotides read TGTGCCAGCAGCCCCCTAGCGGGAGGCCCAGGCAAGCAGTACTTC.

V and J are TRBV28 and TRBJ2-7; perhaps TRBD1 as D (6 bases). The CDR3 runs to 15 residues. Trimming stripped 0 bases from V and 4 bases from J, with 13 bases between. Germline V gene data show CDR1 as MDHEN and CDR2 as SYDVKM. DNA for the CDR3: TGTGCCAGCAGTTTATGGGGCAGGGGACGTTACGAGCAGTACTTC. It yields the protein CASSLWGRGRYEQYF.

The genes are TRBV18 and TRBJ2-7; TRBD2 agrees at 12 bases. CDR3 length: 17 residues. CDR1 and CDR2 (germline): KGHSH, LQKENI. The V and J ends lost 2 bases and 0 bases, in that order; junction bases with no gene match: 5. The CDR3 is CASSPDTSGRSSYEQYF. For the CDR3, the DNA is TGTGCCAGCTCACCAGATACTAGCGGGAGGAGCTCCTACGAGCAGTACTTC.

The gene calls are TRBV4-3 and TRBJ2-5; TRBD1 or TRBD2 may be the D gene (6 bases each). Trimming shortened V by 0 bases and J by 5 bases, and 16 bases separated the two germline ends. The CDR3 is 16 amino acids. Germline V gene sequence: CDR1 LGHNA, CDR2 YSLEER. CDR3 loop: CASSQDLGAGTETQYF. CDR3 DNA sequence: TGCGCCAGCAGCCAAGATTTGGGGGCGGGAACGGAGACCCAGTACTTC.

CDR3 DNA: TGTGCCAGCAAGGGACAGGTGGAAAACACCATATATTTT. Amino acid sequence: CASKGQVENTIYF. This rearrangement joins TRBV9 to TRBJ1-3; the match to TRBD1 covers 8 bases. The CDR3 is 13 amino acids. The V gene end was trimmed by 6 bases and the J gene end by 6 bases; junction bases not matched to a gene: 5. CDR1 is SGDLS, CDR2 YYNGEE, per germline.

CDR3 amino acids: CASSPSFPGQKMETQYF. In DNA, the CDR3 is TGTGCCAGCTCACCTTCTTTTCCGGGTCAGAAGATGGAGACCCAGTACTTC. This chain links TRBV18 with TRBJ2-5, with no clear D. Trimming took 3 bases from V and 5 from J, leaving 22 bases between them. The CDR3 runs 17 residues. The V gene's germline CDR1 is KGHSH and CDR2 LQKENI. The full variable domain, completed using reference TRBV18 and TRBJ2-5, is NAGVMQNPRHLVRRRGQEARLRCSPMKGHSHVYWYRQLPEEGLKFMVYLQKENIIDESGMPKERFSAEFPKEGPSILRIQQVVRGDSAAYFCASSPSFPGQKMETQYFGPGTRLLVL.

Only a few counts were recorded for this clone. Other DNA sequences in this sample translate to the same CDR3. This sequence joins TRBV18 and TRBJ1-5, with unresolved D. Germline V CDR1 and CDR2: KGHSH, LQKENI. The CDR3 runs 13 residues. V shed 2 bases and J shed 7 bases, with 9 bases lying between them. The CDR3 here is CASSPDREQPQHF. The CDR3 DNA sequence: TGTGCCAGCTCACCAGACCGCGAACAGCCCCAGCATTTT.

This clone was picked up a small number of times. V usage is TRBV18 and J usage is TRBJ2-5; no definite D call. Germline V gives CDR1 KGHSH, CDR2 LQKENI. The V gene lost 3 bases and the J gene lost 2 bases, with 7 bases spanning the gap. This CDR3 has 13 amino acids. CDR3 nucleotide sequence: TGTGCCAGCTCACCGAACTTACAAGAGACCCAGTACTTC. Translation gives CASSPNLQETQYF.